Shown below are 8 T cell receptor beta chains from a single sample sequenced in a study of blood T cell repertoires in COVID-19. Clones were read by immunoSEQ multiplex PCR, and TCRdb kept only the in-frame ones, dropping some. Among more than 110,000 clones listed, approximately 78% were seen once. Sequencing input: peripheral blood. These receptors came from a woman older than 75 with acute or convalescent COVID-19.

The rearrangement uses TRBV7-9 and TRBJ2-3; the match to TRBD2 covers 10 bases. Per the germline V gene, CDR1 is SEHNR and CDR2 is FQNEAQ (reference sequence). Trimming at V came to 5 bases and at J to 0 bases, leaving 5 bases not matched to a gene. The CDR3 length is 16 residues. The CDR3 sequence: CASSPKREGSTDTQYF. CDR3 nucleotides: TGTGCCAGCAGCCCCAAGCGGGAGGGTAGCACAGATACGCAGTATTTT.

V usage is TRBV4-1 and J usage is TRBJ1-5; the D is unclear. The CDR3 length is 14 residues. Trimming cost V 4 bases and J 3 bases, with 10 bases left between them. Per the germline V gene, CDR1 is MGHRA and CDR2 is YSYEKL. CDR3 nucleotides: TGCGCCAGCAGCCGAATGGGCCTCAATCAGCCCCAGCATTTT. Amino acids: CASSRMGLNQPQHF.

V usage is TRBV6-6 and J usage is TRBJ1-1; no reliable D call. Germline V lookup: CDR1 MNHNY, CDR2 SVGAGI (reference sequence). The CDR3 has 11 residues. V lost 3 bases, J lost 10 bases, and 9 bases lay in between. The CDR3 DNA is TGTGCCAGCAGTTATCAGGACTTAGCTTTCTTT. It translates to CASSYQDLAFF.

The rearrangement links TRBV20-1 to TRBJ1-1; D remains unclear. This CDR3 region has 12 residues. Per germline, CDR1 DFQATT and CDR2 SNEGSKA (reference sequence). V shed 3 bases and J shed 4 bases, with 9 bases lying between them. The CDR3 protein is CSASPHGTEAFF. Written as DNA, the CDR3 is TGCAGTGCTAGTCCCCACGGCACTGAAGCTTTCTTT.

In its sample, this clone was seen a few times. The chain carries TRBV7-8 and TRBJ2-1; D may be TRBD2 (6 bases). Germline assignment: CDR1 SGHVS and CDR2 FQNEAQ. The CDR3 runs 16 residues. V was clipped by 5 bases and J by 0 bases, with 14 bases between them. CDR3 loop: CASSPYSGVSYNEQFF. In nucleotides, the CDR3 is TGTGCCAGCAGCCCTTATTCGGGGGTCTCCTACAATGAGCAGTTCTTC.

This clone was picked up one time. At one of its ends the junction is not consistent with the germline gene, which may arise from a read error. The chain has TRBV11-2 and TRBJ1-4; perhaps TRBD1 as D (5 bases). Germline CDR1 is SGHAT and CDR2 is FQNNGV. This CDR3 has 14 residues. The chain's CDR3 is CASSFSPATEILFF. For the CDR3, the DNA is TGTGCCAGCAGCTTTTCCCCCGCGACAGAAATACTGTTTTTT.

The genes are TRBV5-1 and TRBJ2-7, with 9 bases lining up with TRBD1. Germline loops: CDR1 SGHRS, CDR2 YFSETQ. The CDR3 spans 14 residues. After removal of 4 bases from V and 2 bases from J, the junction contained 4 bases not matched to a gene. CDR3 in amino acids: CASSLQGATYEQYF. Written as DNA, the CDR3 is TGCGCCAGCAGCCTACAGGGGGCCACCTACGAGCAGTACTTC.

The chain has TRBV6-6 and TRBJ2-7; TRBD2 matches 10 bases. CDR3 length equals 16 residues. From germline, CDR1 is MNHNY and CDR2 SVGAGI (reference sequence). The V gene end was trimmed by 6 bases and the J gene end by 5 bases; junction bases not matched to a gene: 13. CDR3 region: CASSPTGSGRAHEQYF. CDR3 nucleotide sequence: TGTGCCAGCAGCCCTACGGGGAGCGGGAGGGCCCACGAGCAGTACTTC.